This T cell receptor (beta chain) stems from a study of OX40 agonist ivuxolimab in advanced cancers. The repertoire was sequenced with immunoSEQ multiplex PCR; TCRdb's copy has only in-frame clones and lacks some. The repertoire holds about 82,000 clones, with over 65% as singletons. Germline CDR1 SGDLS, CDR2 YYNGEE. This CDR3 region has 14 residues. Trimming took off 2 bases at V and 6 bases at J, with 13 bases between the two ends. The sequence came from an adult with an advanced solid tumor such as melanoma, head and neck, liver or kidney cancer. The sample here was CD4+ or CD8+ T cells sorted from blood, taken in a trial of the OX40 agonist ivuxolimab. The chain recombines TRBV9 with TRBJ2-3, with D perhaps TRBD1 (5 bases). CDR3 bases: TGTGCCAGCAGCGTGGACGACAGATTTGATACGCAGTATTTT. It yields the protein CASSVDDRFDTQYF.